A single sample is the source of the 27 T cell receptor beta chains below, sequenced in a study of Ad26.COV2.S vaccination and SARS-CoV-2 variants. The treatment: 15 to 20 received Ad26.COV2.S at low or high dose, single or two shots; several received placebo; per-sample allocation not given. Sampling took place 63 days after the first vaccine or placebo injection. Profiled with immunoSEQ multiplex PCR; TCRdb holds only in-frame clones, not every one. The sample contains about 350,000 clones, around nine tenths of which appear only once. The specimen was peripheral blood, collected in a trial of Ad26.COV2.S vaccine versus placebo. Source of these receptors: a person between 18 and 59 years old who received the Ad26.COV2.S COVID-19 vaccine or a placebo.

The rearrangement joins TRBV24-1 to TRBJ2-1; the D gene is possibly TRBD2 (6 bases). The germline V gene has CDR1 KGHDR and CDR2 SFDVKD. V was trimmed by 5 bases and J by 8 bases, leaving 9 bases between them. CDR3 length: 12 amino acids. The DNA for the CDR3 is TGTGCCACCAGTGGGGAGGTCCATGAGCAGTTCTTC. The encoded protein is CATSGEVHEQFF.

J is TRBJ1-4 and V is TRBV7-2; D gene unclear. Trimming removed 1 base from V and 8 bases from J, with 8 bases in between. Germline CDR1 SGHTA, CDR2 FQGNSA. The length of the CDR3 is 13 residues. The CDR3 region has the DNA TGTGCCAGCAGCTTAGGTCGGGCCGAAAAACTGTTTTTT. This gives the protein CASSLGRAEKLFF.

This chain uses TRBV5-1 with TRBJ2-2, with 10 positions matching TRBD2. The CDR3 is 16 amino acids. Trimming at V came to 2 bases and at J to 6 bases, leaving 7 bases not matched to a gene. The germline V gene has CDR1 SGHRS and CDR2 YFSETQ. CDR3 sequence reads: CASSFGPGLAPGELFF. In nucleotides, the CDR3 is TGCGCCAGCAGCTTTGGACCGGGACTAGCGCCCGGGGAGCTGTTTTTT. Together with reference TRBV5-1 and TRBJ2-2, the CDR3 gives the full variable domain: KAGVTQTPRYLIKTRGQQVTLSCSPISGHRSVSWYQQTPGQGLQFLFEYFSETQRNKGNFPGRFSGRQFSNSRSEMNVSTLELGDSALYLCASSFGPGLAPGELFFGEGSRLTVL.

The rearrangement links TRBV19 to TRBJ2-2; D tentatively fits TRBD1 or TRBD2 (6 bases each). V dropped 9 bases and J dropped 8 bases, with 19 bases sitting between them. The V gene's germline CDR1 is LNHDA and CDR2 SQIVND (reference sequence). This CDR3 has 14 amino acids. The DNA of the CDR3 is TGTGCCAGCCACCGGGACACGGGGAGGGGGGAGCTGTTTTTT. Its translation is CASHRDTGRGELFF.

This chain uses TRBV7-8 with TRBJ1-2, with D tentatively TRBD1 (5 bases). V was clipped by 2 bases and J by 1 base, with 23 bases between them. In germline, CDR1 is SGHVS, CDR2 FQNEAQ. The CDR3 is made up of 19 amino acids. CDR3 nucleotide sequence: TGTGCCAGCAGCTTAAGATCTGGGCGGACAAGGGAGCGTAACTATGGCTACACCTTC. Translated: CASSLRSGRTRERNYGYTF.

On this clone: A junction end diverges from the germline sequence, so it may reflect a read error. CDR3 in amino acids: CASSSTTGEVDF. The CDR3 region has the DNA TGTGCCAGCAGCTCTACTACAGGGGAAGTGGACTTC. The rearrangement links TRBV7-9 to TRBJ2-7; 7 bases are shared with TRBD1. The germline CDR1 and CDR2 sequences are SEHNR and FQNEAQ (reference sequence). The CDR3 has 12 amino acids.

This clone was seen a handful of times. The chain carries TRBV5-4 and TRBJ2-3, with D perhaps matching TRBD1 (6 bases). Germline V gives CDR1 SGHNT, CDR2 YYREEE (reference sequence). V was trimmed by 4 bases and J by 4 bases, leaving 16 bases between them. The CDR3 is 15 amino acids. For the CDR3, the DNA is TGTGCCAGCAGCAGTATGGGGGCCGTATCAGATACGCAGTATTTT. It yields the protein CASSSMGAVSDTQYF. Full variable domain (outside the CDR3, taken from reference TRBV5-4 and TRBJ2-3): ETGVTQSPTHLIKTRGQQVTLRCSSQSGHNTVSWYQQALGQGPQFIFQYYREEENGRGNFPPRFSGLQFPNYSSELNVNALELDDSALYLCASSSMGAVSDTQYFGPGTRLTVL.

The genes are TRBV19 and TRBJ2-7, with TRBD2 matching 10 bases. This CDR3 is built from 17 residues. Trimming at V came to 7 bases and at J to 2 bases, leaving 14 bases not matched to a gene. Germline lookup yields CDR1 LNHDA and CDR2 SQIVND (reference sequence). For the CDR3, the DNA is TGTGCCAGTACCCCGACGTTCGAGCGGGAGGGCCCCTACGAGCAGTACTTC. Translation: CASTPTFEREGPYEQYF.

The chain couples TRBV5-5 to TRBJ2-5; possible D gene TRBD2, 5 bases. V shed 2 bases and J shed 3 bases, with 8 bases lying between them. The germline CDR1 and CDR2 sequences are SGHKS and YYEKEE (reference sequence). The CDR3 consists of 13 residues. CDR3 DNA sequence: TGTGCCAGCAGCTTACCGCGGGAAGAGACCCAGTACTTC. Residues: CASSLPREETQYF.

The V call is TRBV6-1, the J call TRBJ1-5; D gene ambiguous. The CDR3 loop spans 13 amino acids. V dropped 2 bases and J dropped 6 bases, with 8 bases sitting between them. Germline V gives CDR1 MNHNS, CDR2 SASEGT. Here the CDR3 reads CASSERQGQPQHF. The CDR3 DNA reads as TGTGCCAGCAGTGAAAGACAAGGTCAGCCCCAGCATTTT.

The chain recombines TRBV29-1 with TRBJ2-2; possible D gene TRBD1, 5 bases. V lost 4 bases to trimming and J lost 0 bases, with 9 bases between them. This CDR3 spans 14 amino acids. Germline assignment: CDR1 SQVTM and CDR2 ANQGSEA. The CDR3 nucleotides read TGCAGCGTTGGCGACAGCGCGAACACCGGGGAGCTGTTTTTT. This encodes CSVGDSANTGELFF.

This rearrangement joins TRBV2 to TRBJ1-1; D is ambiguous. There are 15 residues in the CDR3. Trimming shortened V by 0 bases and J by 1 base, and 9 bases separated the two germline ends. From germline, CDR1 is SNHLY and CDR2 FYNNEI. The CDR3: CASSEAVIQNTEAFF. CDR3 sequence (DNA): TGTGCCAGCAGTGAAGCGGTAATTCAGAACACTGAAGCTTTCTTT.

J is TRBJ1-5 and V is TRBV5-1, with a possible D match to TRBD1 (5 bases). Trimming shortened V by 0 bases and J by 0 bases, and 13 bases separated the two germline ends. The V gene's germline CDR1 is SGHRS and CDR2 YFSETQ. The CDR3 totals 17 residues. The CDR3 DNA is TGCGCCAGCAGCTTGGACGCCGGGGGGAGTAGCAATCAGCCCCAGCATTTT. It codes for CASSLDAGGSSNQPQHF.

This clone was detected once. The chain recombines TRBV24-1 with TRBJ2-1, with D uncertain. The CDR3 contains 12 residues. V was trimmed by 5 bases and J by 7 bases, leaving 8 bases between them. In germline, CDR1 is KGHDR, CDR2 SFDVKD. CDR3 coding DNA: TGTGCCACCAGTGCCGGGTCTAATGAGCAGTTCTTC. This translates into CATSAGSNEQFF.

The rearrangement links TRBV2 to TRBJ2-7; 7 bases are shared with TRBD1. CDR1 and CDR2 from the germline V gene are SNHLY and FYNNEI. CDR3 length: 14 residues. The J segment lost 2 bases and the V segment lost 3 bases, leaving 4 bases of the junction unmatched. The CDR3 region is CASSDDRETYEQYF. DNA of the CDR3: TGTGCCAGCAGTGATGACAGGGAAACCTACGAGCAGTACTTC.

This chain uses TRBV27 with TRBJ2-4; perhaps TRBD2 as D (5 bases). The V gene's germline CDR1 is MNHEY and CDR2 SMNVEV (reference sequence). Trimming cost V 2 bases and J 8 bases, with 10 bases left between them. The CDR3 consists of 13 residues. CDR3 sequence reads: CASSLRGSDIQYF. CDR3 sequence (DNA): TGTGCCAGCAGTTTACGGGGTTCTGACATTCAGTACTTC.

V and J are TRBV4-1 and TRBJ2-5, with D tentatively TRBD1 (6 bases). V was trimmed by 0 bases and J by 5 bases, leaving 16 bases between them. CDR1 MGHRA and CDR2 YSYEKL come from the germline V gene. This CDR3 has 16 residues. CDR3 DNA sequence: TGCGCCAGCAGCCAAGACCCCCGTGGGGGCGCGGAGACCCAGTACTTC. Translating gives CASSQDPRGGAETQYF.

V gene TRBV10-2 combines with J gene TRBJ1-2; D unresolved. The length of the CDR3 is 13 residues. In germline, CDR1 is WSHSY, CDR2 SAAADI. With 3 bases removed from V and 5 bases from J, the gap between germline ends came to 10 bases. CDR3: CASSEGRYYGYTF. CDR3 in DNA: TGCGCCAGCAGTGAAGGGAGATATTATGGCTACACCTTC.

The chain joins TRBV5-6 to TRBJ2-2; possible D gene TRBD1, 6 bases. Germline V gene sequence: CDR1 SGHDT, CDR2 YYEEEE. V was shortened by 2 bases and J by 3 bases, with 11 bases between the two germline ends. The length of the CDR3 is 15 residues. The CDR3 nucleotides read TGTGCCAGCAGCTTTAGGACAGTCCACACCGGGGAGCTGTTTTTT. Translating gives CASSFRTVHTGELFF.

The chain joins TRBV28 to TRBJ2-1, with D maybe TRBD2 (5 bases). V was cut by 10 bases and J by 5 bases, with 18 bases left in between. Germline V gene lookup returns CDR1 MDHEN and CDR2 SYDVKM. The CDR3 sequence is 14 residues long. CDR3 sequence reads: CATAYPARDNEQFF. CDR3 DNA: TGTGCCACCGCATACCCCGCGCGGGACAATGAGCAGTTCTTC.

V and J are TRBV9 and TRBJ1-3; D uncertain. Germline V gene lookup returns CDR1 SGDLS and CDR2 YYNGEE. V shed 0 bases and J shed 0 bases, with 7 bases lying between them. CDR3 size: 15 residues. CDR3 residues: CASSVGSTSGNTIYF. The CDR3 DNA reads as TGTGCCAGCAGCGTAGGTAGCACCTCTGGAAACACCATATATTTT.

The chain recombines TRBV7-9 with TRBJ2-6; 7 bases match TRBD1. The junction had 5 bases not matched to a gene; V was cut back by 3 bases and J by 0 bases. The V gene's germline CDR1 is SEHNR and CDR2 FQNEAQ (reference sequence). The CDR3 loop spans 17 amino acids. CDR3 residues: CASSLDRKSSGANVLTF. The CDR3 region has the DNA TGTGCCAGCAGCTTGGACAGGAAATCCTCTGGGGCCAACGTCCTGACTTTC. The whole variable domain, filled in from reference TRBV7-9 and TRBJ2-6, reads DTGVSQNPRHKITKRGQNVTFRCDPISEHNRLYWYRQTLGQGPEFLTYFQNEAQLEKSRLLSDRFSAERPKGSFSTLEIQRTEQGDSAMYLCASSLDRKSSGANVLTFGAGSRLTVL.

This clone was seen repeatedly, ten times or more. The V gene is TRBV19, the J gene TRBJ2-2, with 8 bases lining up with TRBD2. J lost 3 bases, V lost 11 bases, and 11 bases had no gene match. The germline CDR1 and CDR2 sequences are LNHDA and SQIVND (reference sequence). The CDR3 contains 15 residues. CDR3 region: CAVQLGGADTGELFF. The CDR3 DNA reads as TGTGCCGTACAACTCGGGGGGGCCGACACCGGGGAGCTGTTTTTT.

V is TRBV5-8 and J is TRBJ1-5; a possible D gene is TRBD1 (5 bases). The germline gives CDR1 SGHTS, CDR2 YDEGEE. Trimming cost V 4 bases and J 1 base, with 9 bases left between them. The CDR3 has 14 amino acids. DNA for the CDR3: TGTGCCAGCAGCCTCCGGGACAGCAATCAGCCCCAGCATTTT. It codes for CASSLRDSNQPQHF.

The rearrangement joins TRBV3-1 (or the pseudogene TRBV3-2) to TRBJ1-1; D is uncertain. V was trimmed by 0 bases and J by 4 bases, leaving 6 bases between them. CDR1 and CDR2 from the germline V gene are LGHDT and YNNKEL (reference sequence). The CDR3 is made up of 13 amino acids. The chain's CDR3 is CASSQEGFTEAFF. The CDR3 region has the DNA TGTGCCAGCAGCCAAGAAGGCTTCACTGAAGCTTTCTTT.

The chain carries TRBV7-2 and TRBJ1-1; D is possibly TRBD1 (5 bases). Trimming took 2 bases from V and 0 from J, leaving 13 bases between them. The CDR3 contains 16 residues. Germline-derived CDR1 and CDR2 are SGHTA and FQGNSA. The CDR3 nucleotides are TGTGCCAGCAGCTTATCTGGGACCTCAATGAACACTGAAGCTTTCTTT. The encoded protein is CASSLSGTSMNTEAFF.

The gene calls are TRBV30 and TRBJ1-1; D is ambiguous. CDR1 is GTSNPN and CDR2 is SVGIG in the germline V gene (reference sequence). CDR3 length equals 13 residues. V shed 6 bases and J shed 1 base, with 12 bases lying between them. DNA of the CDR3: TGTGCCTGCCAATACGCGGGGAACACTGAAGCTTTCTTT. It is translated as CACQYAGNTEAFF.